This T cell receptor (beta chain) was recorded in a study of CXCR3-negative and CXCR3-positive naive CD8 T cells. Overall study findings and caveats: The TRB CDR3s that CXCR3-positive naive cells carried were more hydrophobic than those of CXCR3-negative naive cells.

On this clonotype itself: Its antigen is unknown.

The germline CDR1 and CDR2 sequences are SGHRS and YFSETQ. The CDR3 runs 17 residues. UMI-labeled 5' RACE yielded the TRB cDNA libraries. Using the 5' RACE reads, TCRdb records one entry per CDR3 protein without DNA. Its listing shows about 98,000 distinct CDR3 sequences. The source material was naive CXCR3+ CD8+ T cells from blood. Documented subset: CD45RO-CCR7+CD27+CD95- naive CD8+ T cells expressing CXCR3 (TNR3+). V is TRBV5-1 and J is TRBJ2-1; TCRdb designates TRBD2, a call that cannot be tested without DNA. This receptor was identified in a human donor in good health. Some clones in this sample may be carry-over from other donors' samples. The CDR3 loop reads CASSPTSTLAARAEQFF.